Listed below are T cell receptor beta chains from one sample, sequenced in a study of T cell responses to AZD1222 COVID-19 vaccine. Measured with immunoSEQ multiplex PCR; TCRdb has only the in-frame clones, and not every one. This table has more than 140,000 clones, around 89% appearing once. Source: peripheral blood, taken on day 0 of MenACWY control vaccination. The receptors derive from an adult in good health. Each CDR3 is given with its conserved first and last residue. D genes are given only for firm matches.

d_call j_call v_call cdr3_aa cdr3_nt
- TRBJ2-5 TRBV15 CATRGSRGQETQYF TGTGCCACCCGAGGCAGCAGGGGCCAAGAGACCCAGTACTTC
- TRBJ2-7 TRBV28 CASKGGGALSEQYF TGTGCCAGCAAGGGAGGGGGGGCGCTTAGCGAGCAGTACTTC
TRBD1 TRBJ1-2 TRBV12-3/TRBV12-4 CASSRPGQGSYTF TGTGCCAGCAGTCGTCCGGGACAGGGATCCTACACCTTC
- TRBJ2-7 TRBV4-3 CASSQDRASYEQYF TGCGCCAGCAGCCAAGATCGGGCATCTTACGAGCAGTACTTC
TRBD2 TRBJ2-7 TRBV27 CASSTIAGGSYEQYF TGTGCCAGCAGTACCATAGCGGGGGGGAGCTACGAGCAGTACTTC
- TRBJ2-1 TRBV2 CASSELSEQFF TGTGCCAGCAGTGAACTATCTGAGCAGTTCTTC
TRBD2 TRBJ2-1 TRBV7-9 CASSRTSGGSSYNEQFF TGTGCCAGCAGCCGTACTAGCGGAGGCTCTTCCTACAATGAGCAGTTCTTC
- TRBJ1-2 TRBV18 CASSPPSVTTENGYTF TGTGCCAGCTCACCACCTTCCGTTACGACAGAGAATGGCTACACCTTC
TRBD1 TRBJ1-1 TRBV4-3 CASGWTGNTEAFF TGCGCCAGCGGGTGGACAGGGAACACTGAAGCTTTCTTT
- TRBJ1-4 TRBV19 CASRTLRGKLFF TGTGCCAGTAGGACGTTAAGAGGTAAACTGTTTTTT